Given below is one T cell receptor beta chain in context. Its antigen remains undetermined. It has no much larger one-base neighbor in the sample; base qualities were not kept. The donors were healthy, HIV-negative adults with no recently reported acute infections or vaccinations. Every donor was a Caucasian adult residing in Nashville, Tennessee, USA. CD4+ T cells were enriched by magnetic negative selection, after which naive cells were positively selected on CD45RA and the negative fraction was taken as the memory subset. After blood collection by leukapheresis, PBMCs were isolated using Ficoll-Histopaque density gradient centrifugation and then cryopreserved in the vapor phase of liquid nitrogen. Analytical flow cytometry was used to check the purity and quantity of each magnetically sorted T cell population. Genomic DNA was isolated from every sorted fraction and measured by UV absorbance on a Nanodrop 2000c.

Between the V and J ends, shortened by 7 bases and 5 bases respectively, the junction contains 12 bases. As encoded in the germline V gene, CDR1 is SNHLY while CDR2 is FYNNEI. From the cysteine up to the phenylalanine, the CDR3 has a length of 12 residues. CDR3 DNA is the only sequence kept; it has 36 bases, read in frame from the first base. The record originates from a study of shared clonotypes between healthy human individuals (dated by TCRdb to the early 2020s). Describing the broader study: The cohort comprised a couple of women and a few men aged 18 to 49 years. Per donor, leukapheresis produced somewhere between about 0.8 and 9 billion PBMCs. To estimate repertoire size and how much clonotypes are shared between individuals, the study performed deep sequencing of blood TCR repertoires from five healthy adults. Per donor, three plates each were used for CD4 naive and CD4 memory, two for CD8 naive, and one for CD8 memory. To increase sequencing depth and limit assay-specific biases, different laboratories used diverse techniques to prepare libraries and sequence TCR repertoires. Here is what the overall study found, with its caveats: Because the study included a small number of donors, the genetic and exposure-history diversity represented was limited. Pairwise subsampling led to the expectation that sequencing depth would affect the degree of clonotype sharing among donors. Larger estimated clonotype richness was generally found for naive subsets than for memory subsets. Incomplete sequencing was indicated by rarefaction of sorted-subset datasets, despite the large sequencing depth. Only blood was sampled, and tissue TCR repertoires likely differ from those in blood. Compared with non-shared clonotypes, the clonotypes found in all four sorted-subset donors had higher generation probabilities. When a handful of donors were compared, the shared fraction of clonotypes was about 5.4% for naive CD4, around 3.6% for naive CD8, 2.3% for memory CD4, and 0.3% to 0.5% for memory CD8.

TCR CDR3 regions were amplified from genomic DNA by multiplex PCR using the deep immunoSEQ assay. For each cell subset, the extracted genomic DNA was distributed evenly across all wells of several immunoSEQ 96-well plates, and each plate served as one replicate. For sorted subsets, around 200 ng genomic DNA, equal to some 28,000 T cell genomes, was loaded into each replicate PCR. Purified libraries were quantified with a Qubit 3.0 fluorometer, sized on a Bioanalyzer 2100, and re-quantified with the KAPA Library Quantification kit. A separate single-read 150-cycle Illumina NextSeq 550 flow cell was used to sequence each immunoSEQ 96-well plate. In the paper's pipeline: Because only junctional sequences without quality scores were contained in the immunoSEQ output, filtering matching that applied to full-length reads could not be performed. To assign V/J genes and CDR3, sequences were annotated against IMGT germline references using PyIR, a Python wrapper for IgBLAST v1.9. Reads were filtered out if the reads had weak V/J assignments (E-value above 1e-6), no CDR3, stop codons, out-of-frame junctions, or ambiguous translated residues. A V3J clonotype was defined by an identical inferred V gene, J gene, and CDR3 amino acid sequence. Percentage overlap between repertoires was calculated by dividing the number of shared unique clonotypes by the size of the smaller repertoire. RTK rarefaction, the Chao1 estimator, and Recon v2.1 estimates of unobserved clonotypes were used to assess repertoire richness. For all TCRbeta clonotypes obtained by the gDNA method from four donors, generation probabilities were computed with OLGA. TCRdb stores this immuneACCESS table with in-frame sequences only. Part of the clones is absent; in the studies checked, under half of the shortfall reflects unresolved V genes, and no reason is known for the rest. V, J and clone size derive from that table, while D and trimming were established from the DNA sequence. A total of roughly 2.5 million clones appear in this sample, more than 90% of them only once. The ten top clones hold 0.13% to 0.15% of the sample.

This receptor chain uses TRBV2 and TRBJ2-7; the D segment cannot be called with confidence. This receptor was obtained from a man between 18 and 35 years old in good health. Sequencing was done on a sample of naive CD4+ T cells sorted from blood. Per the publication, the cell subset or site label means: CD45RA+ positively selected. The nucleotides read TGTGCCAGCACCCGAGGAGCGAACGAGCAGTACTTC. Protein translation: CASTRGANEQYF.